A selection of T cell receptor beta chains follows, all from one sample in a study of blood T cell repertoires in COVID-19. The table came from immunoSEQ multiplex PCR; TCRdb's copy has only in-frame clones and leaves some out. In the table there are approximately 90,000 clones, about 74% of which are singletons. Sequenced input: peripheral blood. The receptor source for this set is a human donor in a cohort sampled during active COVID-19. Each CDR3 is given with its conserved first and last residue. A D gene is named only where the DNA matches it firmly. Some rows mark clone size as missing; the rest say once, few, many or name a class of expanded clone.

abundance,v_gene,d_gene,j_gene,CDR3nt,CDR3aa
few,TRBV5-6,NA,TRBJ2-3,TGTGCCAGCAGCTCTTTGACCTGGAGAGATACGCAGTATTTT,CASSSLTWRDTQYF
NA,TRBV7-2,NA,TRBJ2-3,TGTGCCAGCAGCTTCCAGGGCCTCACAGATACGCAGTATTTT,CASSFQGLTDTQYF
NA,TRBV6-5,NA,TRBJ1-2,TGTGCCAGCAGTTACTTGGATTGGACGGGGAACTATGGCTACACCTTC,CASSYLDWTGNYGYTF
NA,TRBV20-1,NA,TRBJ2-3,TGCAGTGCTAGTTCAATAGCGGAGTTCACAGATACGCAGTATTTT,CSASSIAEFTDTQYF
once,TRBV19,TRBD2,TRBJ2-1,TGTGCCAGTAGTATTCGTAAGACTAGCGGGCTAAACAATGAGCAGTTCTTC,CASSIRKTSGLNNEQFF
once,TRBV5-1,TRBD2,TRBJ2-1,TGCGCCAGCAGCTTGAGGAGTCCCTTAGCGGGAGGGCATGGTGAGCAGTTCTTC,CASSLRSPLAGGHGEQFF
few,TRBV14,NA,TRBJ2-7,TGTGCCAGCAGCCTTAGCAGCGGGCCCCTTACCGAGCAGTACTTC,CASSLSSGPLTEQYF
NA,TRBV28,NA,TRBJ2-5,TGTGCCAGCAGTGCAGGGATTGGCCGAGAGACCCAGTACTTC,CASSAGIGRETQYF
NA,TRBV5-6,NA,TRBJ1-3,TGTGCCAGCAGCTTCACTGGAAACACCATATATTTT,CASSFTGNTIYF
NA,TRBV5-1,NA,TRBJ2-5,TGCGCCAGCAGCTTTTCGCGCGGGATAAGTGAGGGAGAGACCCAGTACTTC,CASSFSRGISEGETQYF
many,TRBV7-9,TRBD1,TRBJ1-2,TGTGCCAGCAGCACGACAGGGACCAACTATGGCTACACCTTC,CASSTTGTNYGYTF
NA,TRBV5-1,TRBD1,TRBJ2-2,TGCGCCAGCAGCCCTGACAGGGCCGGGGAGCTGTTTTTT,CASSPDRAGELFF
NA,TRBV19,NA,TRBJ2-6,TGTGCTACAGACAGCTCTGGGGCCAACGTCCTGACTTTC,CATDSSGANVLTF
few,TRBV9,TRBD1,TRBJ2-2,TGTGCCAGCAGCGCTACAGGGGGCAAGAACACCGGGGAGCTGTTTTTT,CASSATGGKNTGELFF
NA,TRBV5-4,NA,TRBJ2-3,TGTGCCAGCAGCTCGTCGGGCACAGATACGCAGTATTTT,CASSSSGTDTQYF
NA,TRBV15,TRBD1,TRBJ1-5,TGTGCCACCAGCAGACACGGTAGGACAGGGGGCTTTCAGCCCCAGCATTTT,CATSRHGRTGGFQPQHF
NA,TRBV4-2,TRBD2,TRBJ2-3,TGTGCCAGCAGCCTAGGACTAGCGGTTCCCACAGATACGCAGTATTTT,CASSLGLAVPTDTQYF
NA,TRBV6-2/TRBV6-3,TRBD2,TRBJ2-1,TGTGCCAGCAGTCGTCCGGGACTAGCAAAGCTCAGTGAGCAGTTCTTC,CASSRPGLAKLSEQFF
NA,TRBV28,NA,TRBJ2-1,TGTGCCAGCAGACCTTTTCGGCGGGATCAAGTCAAGGGCTCCTACAATGAGCAGTTCTTC,CASRPFRRDQVKGSYNEQFF
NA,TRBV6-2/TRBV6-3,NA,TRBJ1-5,TGTGCCAGCAGTTACGGGCCGAGCAATCAGCCCCAGCATTTT,CASSYGPSNQPQHF
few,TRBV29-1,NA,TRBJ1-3,TGCAGCGTGGGAGCCAGCTCTGGAAACACCATATATTTT,CSVGASSGNTIYF
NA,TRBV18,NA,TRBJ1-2,TGTGCCAGCTCACCGGGGCAGGGAGGGAAATATGGCTACACCTTC,CASSPGQGGKYGYTF
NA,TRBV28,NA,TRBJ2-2,TGTGCCAGCAGCCAAATACAGGGCCTCACCGGGGAGCTGTTTTTT,CASSQIQGLTGELFF
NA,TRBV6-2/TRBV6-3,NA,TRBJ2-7,TGTGCCAGCAGCGGGTTCTTAGGGGCCCGGGAGCAGTACTTC,CASSGFLGAREQYF